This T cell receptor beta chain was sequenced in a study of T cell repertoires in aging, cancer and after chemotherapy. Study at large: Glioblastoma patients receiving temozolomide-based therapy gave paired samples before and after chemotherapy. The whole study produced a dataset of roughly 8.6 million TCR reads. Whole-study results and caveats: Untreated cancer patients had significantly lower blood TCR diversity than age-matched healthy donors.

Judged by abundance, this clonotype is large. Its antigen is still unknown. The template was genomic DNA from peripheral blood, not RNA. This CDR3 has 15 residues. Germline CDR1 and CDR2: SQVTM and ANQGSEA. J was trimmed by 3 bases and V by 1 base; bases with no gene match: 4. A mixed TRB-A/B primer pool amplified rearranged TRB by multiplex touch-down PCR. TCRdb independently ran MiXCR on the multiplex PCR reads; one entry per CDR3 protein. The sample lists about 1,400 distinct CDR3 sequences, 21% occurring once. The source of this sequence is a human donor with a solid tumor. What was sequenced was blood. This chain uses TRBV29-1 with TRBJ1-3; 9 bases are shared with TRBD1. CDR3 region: CSVEGQGGGGNTIYF. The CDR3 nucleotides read TGCAGCGTTGAAGGACAGGGGGGAGGTGGAAACACCATATATTTT.